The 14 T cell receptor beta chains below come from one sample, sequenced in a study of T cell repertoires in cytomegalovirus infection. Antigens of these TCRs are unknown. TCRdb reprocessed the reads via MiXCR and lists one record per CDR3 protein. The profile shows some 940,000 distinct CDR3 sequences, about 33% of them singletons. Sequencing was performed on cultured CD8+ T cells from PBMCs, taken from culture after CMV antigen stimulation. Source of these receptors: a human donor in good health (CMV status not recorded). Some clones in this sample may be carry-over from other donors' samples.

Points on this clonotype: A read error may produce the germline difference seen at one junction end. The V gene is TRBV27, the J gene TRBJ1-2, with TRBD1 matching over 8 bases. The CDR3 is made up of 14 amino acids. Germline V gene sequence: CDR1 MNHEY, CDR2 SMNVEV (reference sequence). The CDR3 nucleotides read TGTGCCAGCAGTGTCTCAGGGGGCGCGTCCTTAGGCCTCTTC. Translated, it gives CASSVSGGASLGLF.

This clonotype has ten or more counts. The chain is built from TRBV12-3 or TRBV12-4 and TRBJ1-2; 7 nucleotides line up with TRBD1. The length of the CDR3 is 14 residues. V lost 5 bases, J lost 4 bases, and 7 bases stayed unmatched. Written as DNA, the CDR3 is TGTGCCAGCAGTCCAGGGGGACGGACCTATGGCTACACCTTC. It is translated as CASSPGGRTYGYTF.

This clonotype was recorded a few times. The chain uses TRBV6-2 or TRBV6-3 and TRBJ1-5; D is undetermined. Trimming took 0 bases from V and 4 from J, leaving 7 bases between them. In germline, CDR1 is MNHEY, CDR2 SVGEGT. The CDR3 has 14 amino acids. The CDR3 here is CASSYSSPNQPQHF. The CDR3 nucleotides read TGTGCCAGCAGTTACTCGAGCCCAAATCAGCCCCAGCATTTT.

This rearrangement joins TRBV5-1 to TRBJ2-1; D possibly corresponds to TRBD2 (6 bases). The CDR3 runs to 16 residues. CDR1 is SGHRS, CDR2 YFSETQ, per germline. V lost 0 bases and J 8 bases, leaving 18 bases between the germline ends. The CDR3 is CASSLEEAGLGDEQFF. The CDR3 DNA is TGCGCCAGCAGCTTGGAAGAAGCGGGCCTGGGGGATGAGCAGTTCTTC.

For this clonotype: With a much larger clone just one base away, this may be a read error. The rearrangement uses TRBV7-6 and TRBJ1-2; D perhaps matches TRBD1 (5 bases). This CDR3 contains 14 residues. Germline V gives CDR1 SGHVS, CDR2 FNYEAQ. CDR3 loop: CVSSLPGAQGGYTF. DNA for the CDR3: TGTGTCAGCAGCTTACCCGGAGCGCAGGGTGGCTACACCTTC.

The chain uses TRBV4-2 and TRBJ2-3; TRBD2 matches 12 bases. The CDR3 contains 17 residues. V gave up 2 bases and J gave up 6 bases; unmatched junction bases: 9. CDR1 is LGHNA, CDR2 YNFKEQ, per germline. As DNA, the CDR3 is TGTGCCAGCAGCCAATGGACTAGCGGGGTCACTGGGGATACGCAGTATTTT. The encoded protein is CASSQWTSGVTGDTQYF.

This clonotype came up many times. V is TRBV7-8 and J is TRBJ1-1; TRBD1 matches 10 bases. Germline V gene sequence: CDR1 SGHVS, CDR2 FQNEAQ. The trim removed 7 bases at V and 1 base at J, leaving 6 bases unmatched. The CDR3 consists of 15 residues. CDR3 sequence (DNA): TGTGCCAGCACCAGCTGGGACAGGGGGAACACTGAAGCTTTCTTT. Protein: CASTSWDRGNTEAFF.

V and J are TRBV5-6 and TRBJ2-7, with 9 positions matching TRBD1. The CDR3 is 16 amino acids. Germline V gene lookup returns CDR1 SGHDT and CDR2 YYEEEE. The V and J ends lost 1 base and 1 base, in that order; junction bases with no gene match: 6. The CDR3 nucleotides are TGTGCCAGCAGCTTGAAGGGACAGGGAAAATCCTACGAGCAGTACGTC. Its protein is CASSLKGQGKSYEQYV.

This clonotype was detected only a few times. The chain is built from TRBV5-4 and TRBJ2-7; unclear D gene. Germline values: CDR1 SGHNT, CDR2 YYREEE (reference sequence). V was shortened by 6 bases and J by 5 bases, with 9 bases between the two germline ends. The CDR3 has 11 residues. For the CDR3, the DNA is TGTGCCAGCACCTCGGACCACGAGCAGTACTTC. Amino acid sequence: CASTSDHEQYF.

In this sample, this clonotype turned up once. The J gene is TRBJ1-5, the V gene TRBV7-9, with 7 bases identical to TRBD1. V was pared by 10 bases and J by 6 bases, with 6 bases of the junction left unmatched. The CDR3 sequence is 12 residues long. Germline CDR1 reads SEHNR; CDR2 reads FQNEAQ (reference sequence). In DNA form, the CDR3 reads TGTGCCACACAGGGGAGAGGTCAGCCCCAGCATTTT. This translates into CATQGRGQPQHF.

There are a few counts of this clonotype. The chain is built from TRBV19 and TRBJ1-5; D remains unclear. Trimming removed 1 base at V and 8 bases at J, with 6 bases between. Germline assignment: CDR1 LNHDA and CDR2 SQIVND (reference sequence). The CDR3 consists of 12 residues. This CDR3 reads CASSIGGKPQHF. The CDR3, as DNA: TGTGCCAGTAGTATAGGAGGGAAGCCCCAGCATTTT.

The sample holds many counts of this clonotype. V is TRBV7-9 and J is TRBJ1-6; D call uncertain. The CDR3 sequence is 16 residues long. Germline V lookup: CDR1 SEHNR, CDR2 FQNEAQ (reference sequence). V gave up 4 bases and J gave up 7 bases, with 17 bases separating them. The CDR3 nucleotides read TGTGCCAGCAGCTCCACGCAGGCCGGATCGAATTCACCCCTCCACTTT. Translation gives CASSSTQAGSNSPLHF.

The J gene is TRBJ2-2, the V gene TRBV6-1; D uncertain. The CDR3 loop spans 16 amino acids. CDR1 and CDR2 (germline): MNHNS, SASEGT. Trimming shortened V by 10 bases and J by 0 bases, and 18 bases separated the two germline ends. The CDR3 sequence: CATLGFDGSNTGELFF. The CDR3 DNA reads TGTGCCACCCTGGGTTTCGACGGATCGAACACCGGGGAGCTGTTTTTT.

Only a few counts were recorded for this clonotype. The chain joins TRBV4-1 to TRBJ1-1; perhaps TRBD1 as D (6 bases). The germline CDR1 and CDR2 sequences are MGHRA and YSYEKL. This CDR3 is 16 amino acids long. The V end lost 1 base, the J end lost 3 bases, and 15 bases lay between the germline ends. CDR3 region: CASSQADRREDTEAFF. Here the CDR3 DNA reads TGCGCCAGCAGCCAAGCCGACAGGAGGGAGGACACTGAAGCTTTCTTT.